This T cell receptor (beta chain) was sequenced during a study of CD8 T cells in Susac syndrome. When the RNA was reverse transcribed, random hexamers were used with an input of roughly 0.5 to 1 ug. Amplification of TCR beta CDR3 spanned 54 Vbeta and 13 Jbeta via immunoSEQ multiplex PCR. In TCRdb, the immunoSEQ multiplex PCR reads were re-called with MiXCR into one record per CDR3 protein. The table has about 300,000 distinct CDR3 sequences, about 91% seen once; the top ten hold more than 0.15%. TCR beta sequences were obtained from blood CD8+ and CD4+ T cells. Negative isolation was used for CD8+ and CD4+ T cells, and FACS enrichment was applied to TEMRA cells. The TCR comes from a human donor with multiple sclerosis. The specimen sequenced was CD8+ T cells from PBMCs.

The CDR3 DNA is TGTGCCAGCAGTTTTCTAGCGGGCCCCCCTCATGAGCAGTTCTTC. Translation gives CASSFLAGPPHEQFF. The V gene is TRBV6-2 or TRBV6-3, the J gene TRBJ2-1; TRBD2 aligns across 8 bases. From germline, CDR1 is MNHEY and CDR2 SVGEGT. V trimming: 4 bases; J trimming: 8 bases; junction bases outside the gene matches: 10. This CDR3 is 15 amino acids long.